The 20 T cell receptor beta chains below were found in one sample sequenced in a study of T cells in localized non-small cell lung cancer. Generated by immunoSEQ multiplex PCR, the TCRdb table keeps only in-frame clones and is missing some. The data show around 40,000 clones, about 90% seen once. The material sequenced was peripheral blood, taken before any cancer treatment. Receptors were obtained from a man aged 35-75 years with stage I lung adenocarcinoma.

A single count supports this clone. This chain connects TRBV7-2 to TRBJ2-2, with D possibly TRBD2 on 6 matching bases. This CDR3 has 16 residues. Germline V CDR1 and CDR2: SGHTA, FQGNSA. V shed 5 bases and J shed 1 base, with 14 bases lying between them. The CDR3 nucleotides read TGTGCCAGCAGCCAGTATTTGGGGGGGAACACCGGGGAGCTGTTTTTT. Translating gives CASSQYLGGNTGELFF.

The genes are TRBV7-9 and TRBJ2-7, with D possibly being TRBD1 (5 bases). The CDR3 totals 14 residues. Per the germline V gene, CDR1 is SEHNR and CDR2 is FQNEAQ (reference sequence). V gave up 0 bases and J gave up 6 bases, with 12 bases separating them. This CDR3 is CASSLAEGRGEQYF. The CDR3 region has the DNA TGTGCCAGCAGCTTAGCGGAAGGAAGGGGCGAGCAGTACTTC.

This clone has a handful of counts. This chain links TRBV19 with TRBJ1-2; a weak D match, TRBD1 (6 bases). Trimming cost V 8 bases and J 5 bases, with 9 bases left between them. This CDR3 has 11 residues. In germline, CDR1 is LNHDA, CDR2 SQIVND (reference sequence). The CDR3 loop is CASSQGYGYTF. For the CDR3, the DNA is TGTGCCAGTTCTCAGGGGTATGGCTACACCTTC.

The CDR3, as DNA: TGTGCCAGCATGCAAGGACATAGGCCCGAGCAGTACTTC. It specifies CASMQGHRPEQYF. The chain has TRBV28 and TRBJ2-7, with a tentative D call TRBD1 (5 bases). CDR1 and CDR2 from the germline V gene are MDHEN and SYDVKM. The CDR3 is 13 residues long. The ends were cut back, 7 bases at V and 6 bases at J, with 16 bases in the middle. The variable domain in full, completed from reference TRBV28 and TRBJ2-7, reads DVKVTQSSRYLVKRTGEKVFLECVQDMDHENMFWYRQDPGLGLRLIYFSYDVKMKEKGDIPEGYSVSREKKERFSLILESASTNQTSMYLCASMQGHRPEQYFGPGTRLTVT.

The chain couples TRBV10-3 to TRBJ2-2; 7 bases map to TRBD1. After removal of 6 bases from V and 4 bases from J, the junction contained 11 bases not matched to a gene. Germline V gene data show CDR1 as ENHRY and CDR2 as SYGVKD. CDR3 length: 16 residues. The CDR3 region has the DNA TGTGCCATCAGCCCCCCCGACAGGGTAGTCACCGGGGAGCTGTTTTTT. Translated, it gives CAISPPDRVVTGELFF.

The genes are TRBV5-8 and TRBJ2-4; possible D gene TRBD2, 5 bases. Germline lookup yields CDR1 SGHTS and CDR2 YDEGEE. CDR3 length: 16 amino acids. The V and J ends lost 0 bases and 0 bases respectively, with 10 bases between them. The CDR3 nucleotides read TGTGCCAGCAGCTTGGGTCAGCGGTTAGCCAAAAACATTCAGTACTTC. Its protein product is CASSLGQRLAKNIQYF.

The V gene is TRBV29-1, the J gene TRBJ2-2; D gene ambiguous. Trimming pared 4 bases from V and 5 bases from J, leaving 5 bases between. In germline, CDR1 is SQVTM, CDR2 ANQGSEA. The CDR3 contains 11 residues. The CDR3 sequence is CSVARTGELFF. CDR3 coding DNA: TGCAGCGTTGCAAGGACCGGGGAGCTGTTTTTT.

CDR3 loop: CASITGGTEAFF. In DNA, the CDR3 is TGTGCCAGCATTACGGGCGGGACCGAAGCTTTCTTT. V gene TRBV28 combines with J gene TRBJ1-1, with D perhaps TRBD1 (5 bases). Trimming took off 7 bases at V and 8 bases at J, with 14 bases between the two ends. The CDR3 extends over 12 amino acids. CDR1 is MDHEN, CDR2 SYDVKM, per germline. Full variable domain (outside the CDR3, taken from reference TRBV28 and TRBJ1-1): DVKVTQSSRYLVKRTGEKVFLECVQDMDHENMFWYRQDPGLGLRLIYFSYDVKMKEKGDIPEGYSVSREKKERFSLILESASTNQTSMYLCASITGGTEAFFGQGTRLTVV.

V and J are TRBV5-1 and TRBJ2-2; 7 bases fit TRBD1. Germline assignment: CDR1 SGHRS and CDR2 YFSETQ. The CDR3 totals 15 residues. V shed 0 bases, J shed 1 base, and the junction held 0 bases outside the gene matches. The CDR3 loop reads CASSLGQGNTGELFF. The DNA for the CDR3 is TGCGCCAGCAGCTTGGGACAGGGGAACACCGGGGAGCTGTTTTTT.

The rearrangement joins TRBV7-2 to TRBJ2-3; D unclear. V was shortened by 10 bases and J by 0 bases, with 14 bases between the two germline ends. CDR1 SGHTA and CDR2 FQGNSA come from the germline V gene. CDR3 size: 14 residues. The CDR3 DNA follows: TGTGCCACTCGTGTGGAGCCTAGCACAGATACGCAGTATTTT. Protein product: CATRVEPSTDTQYF.

The chain employs TRBV27 and TRBJ2-2; D might be TRBD1 (5 bases). The CDR3 extends over 16 amino acids. Germline V gene lookup returns CDR1 MNHEY and CDR2 SMNVEV (reference sequence). The V end was cut by 0 bases, the J end by 2 bases, with 10 bases between. As DNA, the CDR3 is TGTGCCAGCAGTTTATCAGCAGGGCTAAACACCGGGGAGCTGTTTTTT. The encoded protein is CASSLSAGLNTGELFF.

The J gene is TRBJ2-3, the V gene TRBV29-1; 9 positions match TRBD2. CDR3 length: 15 residues. V was pared by 4 bases and J by 0 bases, with 5 bases of the junction left unmatched. Germline V CDR1 and CDR2: SQVTM, ANQGSEA. CDR3 in amino acids: CSVVASGASTDTQYF. CDR3 coding DNA: TGCAGCGTTGTTGCTAGCGGGGCTAGCACAGATACGCAGTATTTT.

In its sample, this clone was seen a few times. This rearrangement joins TRBV19 to TRBJ2-3; no firm D call. The CDR3 sequence is 13 residues long. Germline values: CDR1 LNHDA, CDR2 SQIVND (reference sequence). V lost 2 bases, J lost 5 bases, and 8 bases lay in between. This CDR3 is CASSIWNGDTQYF. In DNA form, the CDR3 reads TGTGCCAGTAGTATATGGAATGGAGATACGCAGTATTTT.

The V call is TRBV5-6, the J call TRBJ2-7; D gene ambiguous. Germline assignment: CDR1 SGHDT and CDR2 YYEEEE. The CDR3 is 15 residues long. V lost 0 bases to trimming and J lost 0 bases, with 10 bases between them. For the CDR3, the DNA is TGTGCCAGCAGCTTGGGGGTCCGGAGCTCCTACGAGCAGTACTTC. This codes for CASSLGVRSSYEQYF.

The genes are TRBV9 and TRBJ2-7; a weak D match, TRBD2 (6 bases). The ends were cut back, 3 bases at V and 7 bases at J, with 17 bases in the middle. The CDR3 runs 14 residues. Germline V CDR1 and CDR2: SGDLS, YYNGEE. The CDR3 region has the DNA TGTGCCAGCAGCGGGGACGGCGCCGGAGGGGAGCAGTACTTC. The encoded protein is CASSGDGAGGEQYF.

This rearrangement joins TRBV10-3 to TRBJ2-7; tentatively, D is TRBD1 (6 bases). Germline values: CDR1 ENHRY, CDR2 SYGVKD. The CDR3 totals 12 residues. V was cut by 10 bases and J by 5 bases, with 15 bases left in between. As DNA, the CDR3 is TGTGCCACCGCAGTACAGGGTCACGAGCAGTACTTC. Residues: CATAVQGHEQYF.

The chain is built from TRBV12-2 and TRBJ2-1. TRBV12-2 is shown as a pseudogene. This CDR3 has 15 residues. The CDR3 spells CASRLVPDSYNEQFF. The DNA for the CDR3 is TGTGCAAGTCGCTTAGTACCGGACTCCTACAATGAGCAGTTCTTC.

This clone appeared a single time. The chain employs TRBV7-2 and TRBJ2-7, with 9 nucleotides matching TRBD1. Germline V gene sequence: CDR1 SGHTA, CDR2 FQGNSA. After removal of 3 bases from V and 3 bases from J, the junction contained 3 bases not matched to a gene. The CDR3 has 14 amino acids. CDR3 in amino acids: CASSFGTGNYEQYF. In DNA form, the CDR3 reads TGTGCCAGCAGCTTCGGGACAGGGAACTACGAGCAGTACTTC.

The chain has TRBV6-1 and TRBJ1-5; D not resolved. Per germline, CDR1 MNHNS and CDR2 SASEGT. The length of the CDR3 is 13 residues. Trimming removed 6 bases from V and 4 bases from J, with 10 bases in between. The CDR3 loop reads CASREQPNQPQHF. The CDR3 DNA reads as TGTGCCAGCAGGGAACAGCCTAATCAGCCCCAGCATTTT.

This clone was picked up a small number of times. The gene calls are TRBV11-2 and TRBJ2-7; D possibly uses TRBD1 or TRBD2 (5 bases each). Trimming took off 3 bases at V and 6 bases at J, with 18 bases between the two ends. Per the germline V gene, CDR1 is SGHAT and CDR2 is FQNNGV. The CDR3 has 15 residues. The CDR3 loop is CASSFEGSALAEQYF. CDR3 bases: TGTGCCAGCAGCTTTGAGGGGTCGGCACTGGCCGAGCAGTACTTC.